This note documents a single T cell receptor (beta chain) sequence. This sample was taken from a study of blood T cell repertoires in COVID-19. Study summary: Both acute and convalescent COVID-19 samples were obtained from the United States, Italy and Spain.

Assay used: immunoSEQ multiplex PCR; TCRdb lists only in-frame clones, some missing. The profile shows some 19,000 clones, 70% to 90% of them singletons. From germline, CDR1 is SGHNT and CDR2 YENEEA. The ends were cut back, 7 bases at V and 0 bases at J, with 16 bases in the middle. CDR3 size: 16 residues. The sequenced material came from peripheral blood. V and J are TRBV11-3 and TRBJ2-1, with unresolved D. This receptor was obtained from a man in his 70s with acute or convalescent COVID-19. The CDR3 region has the DNA TGTGCCAGCAACCCCGCCGCGTCTAGCTCCTACAATGAGCAGTTCTTC. It translates to CASNPAASSSYNEQFF.